This T cell receptor beta chain was profiled in a study of shared clonotypes between healthy human individuals. On the study more broadly: The donor pool was made up of two women and a few men aged 18 to 49.

TCRdb's table, derived via immunoSEQ multiplex PCR, lists solely in-frame clones and lacks some. The profile covers about 490,000 clones, with approximately 79% appearing a single time and approximately 12% taken by the ten largest. V was clipped by 0 bases and J by 6 bases, with 8 bases between them. CDR1 is GTSNPN and CDR2 is SVGIG in the germline V gene (reference sequence). The CDR3 is made up of 12 amino acids. Donors, healthy HIV-negative adults, lacked recent acute infections or vaccinations. Unsorted samples drew genomic DNA from tens of millions of PBMCs. The rearrangement joins TRBV30 to TRBJ1-2, with D perhaps TRBD1 (6 bases). This TCR derives from a woman aged 40 to 50 in good health. Some clones in this sample may be carry-over from other donors' samples. The sample taken for sequencing was PBMCs. CDR3 loop: CAWSVRGNGYTF. CDR3 coding DNA: TGTGCCTGGAGTGTCAGGGGAAATGGCTACACCTTC.